This T cell receptor beta chain was found in a study of a mutant IDH1 vaccine in newly diagnosed glioma. On the study more broadly: Vaccination was launched 4-6 weeks after radiotherapy alone, or with temozolomide cycles. Earlier treatment was radiotherapy, temozolomide, or both, with most getting both. V12 corresponded to week 35 and V13 to week 47.

Time point in this sample: week 47, end of study. A 20-mer mutant IDH1 peptide at 300 ug was injected subcutaneously with topical imiquimod. V gave up 1 base and J gave up 4 bases, with 11 bases separating them. In germline, CDR1 is SGHRS, CDR2 YFSETQ. The CDR3 sequence is 14 residues long. Comments on this clone: The antigen is unknown.

Sequenced by immunoSEQ multiplex PCR; TCRdb stores in-frame clones only, minus some. This repertoire shows around 65,000 clones, under 85% found once; its top ten account for around 4.1%. This clonotype was obtained from a man aged 25-45 years with glioma. This specimen was PBMCs, taken from a glioma patient whose treatment included an IDH1 peptide vaccine. V is TRBV5-1 and J is TRBJ1-2; TRBD1 is a possible D gene (6 bases). CDR3 DNA: TGCGCCAGCAGCTTGAACGGGGGGCCCTATGGCTACACCTTC. Its protein product is CASSLNGGPYGYTF.